The 26 T cell receptor beta chains listed next were all sequenced from one sample in a study of PD-1 blockade in classical Hodgkin lymphoma. Every patient was affected by relapse after autologous stem cell transplantation, while exposure to brentuximab vedotin was not uniform. Sequencing was performed with immunoSEQ multiplex PCR; in TCRdb, only in-frame clones are kept and a portion is missing. The profile shows about 30,000 clones, more than 60% of them singletons. The sequencing used peripheral blood mononuclear cells (PBMCs), collected before the second cycle of nivolumab. These receptors were obtained from a human donor with classical Hodgkin lymphoma.

The chain links TRBV5-6 to TRBJ1-2; 10 nucleotides align to TRBD1. CDR1 and CDR2 from the germline V gene are SGHDT and YYEEEE. Losses at the gene ends were 5 bases for V and 2 bases for J; bases not matched to a gene: 9. The CDR3 is 16 residues long. The CDR3 sequence is CASRGTGEEANYGYTF. CDR3 coding DNA: TGTGCCAGCAGGGGGACAGGGGAAGAAGCCAACTATGGCTACACCTTC.

The chain carries TRBV2 and TRBJ1-2, with 11 positions matching TRBD1. This CDR3 spans 14 amino acids. CDR1 and CDR2 (germline): SNHLY, FYNNEI. Unmatched junction bases numbered 6, after V lost 6 bases and J lost 6 bases. The CDR3: CASSRDRGWDGYTF. CDR3 in DNA: TGTGCCAGCAGCCGGGACAGGGGGTGGGATGGCTACACCTTC.

This clone has a handful of counts. This chain uses TRBV4-2 with TRBJ1-5; D perhaps matches TRBD1 (6 bases). CDR1 and CDR2 from the germline V gene are LGHNA and YNFKEQ. The germline V and J ends were trimmed by 0 bases and 12 bases, with 21 bases remaining between them. The CDR3 runs 16 residues. CDR3 DNA sequence: TGTGCCAGCAGCCAAGAAGGGGGGGGGACGACCAGGGTCCAGCATTTT. Translating gives CASSQEGGGTTRVQHF.

The chain uses TRBV13 and TRBJ2-2; 9 positions match TRBD1. The CDR3 runs 14 residues. The germline gives CDR1 PRHDT, CDR2 FYEKMQ (reference sequence). V lost 2 bases, J lost 8 bases, and 3 bases stayed unmatched. The CDR3 sequence is CASSLRTGAGELFF. CDR3 DNA sequence: TGTGCCAGCAGCTTAAGGACAGGGGCTGGGGAGCTGTTTTTT.

The chain couples TRBV27 to TRBJ1-1; 9 nucleotides agree with TRBD1. CDR1 and CDR2 (germline): MNHEY, SMNVEV (reference sequence). The ends lost 4 bases at V and 3 bases at J; junction bases unmatched: 0. This CDR3 has 13 amino acids. The CDR3 spells CASSWTGDTEAFF. CDR3 in DNA: TGTGCCAGCAGTTGGACAGGGGACACTGAAGCTTTCTTT.

This clone was detected only once. J is TRBJ1-6 and V is TRBV28, with a weak D call TRBD1 (5 bases). The V gene lost 6 bases and the J gene lost 7 bases, with 16 bases spanning the gap. Germline values: CDR1 MDHEN, CDR2 SYDVKM. CDR3 length: 15 residues. The CDR3 loop is CASSPPDSSNSPLHF. CDR3 bases: TGTGCCAGCAGCCCGCCCGACAGTAGCAATTCACCCCTCCACTTT.

The table lists this clone with many counts. The V and J genes are TRBV2 and TRBJ2-1; D call uncertain. V was trimmed by 2 bases and J by 3 bases, leaving 11 bases between them. CDR3 length: 15 amino acids. Germline values: CDR1 SNHLY, CDR2 FYNNEI. The CDR3 loop is CASSEIPESYNEQFF. CDR3 DNA: TGTGCCAGCAGTGAAATCCCGGAGAGCTACAATGAGCAGTTCTTC.

The chain employs TRBV5-6 and TRBJ1-4; TRBD1 aligns across 8 bases. With V trimmed by 4 bases and J by 2 bases, 10 bases remained unmatched. Germline V gene data show CDR1 as SGHDT and CDR2 as YYEEEE. This CDR3 has 17 residues. DNA of the CDR3: TGTGCCAGCAGCCTTGAGACAGGGGCCAGGACTAATGAAAAACTGTTTTTT. This gives the protein CASSLETGARTNEKLFF.

The chain combines TRBV10-3 with TRBJ2-3; 9 nucleotides agree with TRBD2. V shed 6 bases and J 2 bases; nucleotides not matched to a gene: 9. Germline values: CDR1 ENHRY, CDR2 SYGVKD. This CDR3 region has 16 residues. Here the CDR3 DNA reads TGTGCCATCAGGAAGGGAGCGGGGGGCTCCACAGATACGCAGTATTTT. This gives the protein CAIRKGAGGSTDTQYF.

The rearrangement links TRBV28 to TRBJ1-2, with a tentative D call TRBD1 (5 bases). Trimming stripped 2 bases from V and 4 bases from J, with 14 bases between. CDR3 size: 15 residues. Per the germline V gene, CDR1 is MDHEN and CDR2 is SYDVKM. Here the CDR3 DNA reads TGTGCCAGCAGTTTAGTTGGGCAGGGTGTCTATGGCTACACCTTC. Protein product: CASSLVGQGVYGYTF.

This clone was detected once. The chain recombines TRBV18 with TRBJ1-3, with 7 bases matching TRBD1. CDR1 and CDR2 (germline): KGHSH, LQKENI. The CDR3 is 13 residues long. Trimming cost V 2 bases and J 8 bases; bases outside gene matches: 3. The CDR3 DNA is TGTGCCAGCTCACCAAGTGGGACAGACACCATATATTTT. Translating it yields CASSPSGTDTIYF.

The table lists this clone with a few counts. This chain connects TRBV10-3 to TRBJ1-2, with 7 bases aligning to TRBD1. V was clipped by 5 bases and J by 5 bases; unmatched bases: 14. Germline V lookup: CDR1 ENHRY, CDR2 SYGVKD. The CDR3 totals 16 residues. The CDR3 loop is CAISPPPGTASYGYTF. CDR3 DNA: TGTGCCATCAGTCCCCCCCCCGGGACAGCGAGTTATGGCTACACCTTC.

CDR3 coding DNA: TGTGCCAGTATGGGGACAGGGTTGATAGGGACTGAAGCTTTCTTT. Protein: CASMGTGLIGTEAFF. The chain couples TRBV19 to TRBJ1-1; TRBD1 matches at 9 bases. Germline CDR1 LNHDA, CDR2 SQIVND (reference sequence). After removal of 7 bases from V and 5 bases from J, the junction contained 11 bases not matched to a gene. The CDR3 extends over 15 amino acids. Full variable domain (outside the CDR3, taken from reference TRBV19 and TRBJ1-1): DGGITQSPKYLFRKEGQNVTLSCEQNLNHDAMYWYRQDPGQGLRLIYYSQIVNDFQKGDIAEGYSVSREKKESFPLTVTSAQKNPTAFYLCASMGTGLIGTEAFFGQGTRLTVV.

In DNA form, the CDR3 reads TGCAGTGCTAAAGCAAGCACGCCCCAGCATTTT. Translating gives CSAKASTPQHF. This rearrangement joins TRBV20-1 to TRBJ1-5; D unclear. The CDR3 runs 11 residues. V was pared by 4 bases and J by 9 bases, with 10 bases between. CDR1 is DFQATT and CDR2 is SNEGSKA in the germline V gene (reference sequence).

The V and J genes are TRBV27 and TRBJ1-3, with D uncertain. Per the germline V gene, CDR1 is MNHEY and CDR2 is SMNVEV (reference sequence). CDR3 length equals 15 residues. With 4 bases removed from V and 2 bases from J, the gap between germline ends came to 12 bases. The CDR3 DNA follows: TGTGCCAGCAGTTCCGTCCGCGGAGCTGGAAACACCATATATTTT. Its translation is CASSSVRGAGNTIYF.

The rearrangement links TRBV2 to TRBJ2-5; D may be TRBD1 (6 bases). This CDR3 contains 13 residues. V was cut by 3 bases and J by 5 bases, with 10 bases left in between. CDR1 and CDR2 from the germline V gene are SNHLY and FYNNEI. Here the CDR3 reads CASSDRDKETQYF. CDR3 bases: TGTGCCAGCAGTGACCGGGACAAGGAGACCCAGTACTTC.

This clone was seen a handful of times. The chain recombines TRBV6-9 with TRBJ2-7; a weak D match, TRBD2 (5 bases). The CDR3 consists of 13 residues. The V gene's germline CDR1 is MNHGY and CDR2 SVAAGI. The V and J ends lost 3 bases and 3 bases respectively, with 9 bases between them. The DNA of the CDR3 is TGTGCCAGCAGTTACGGGGAAAACTACGAGCAGTACGTC. Translated, it gives CASSYGENYEQYV.

This chain uses TRBV6-5 with TRBJ1-4; 8 bases agree with TRBD1. The CDR3 is 15 amino acids. The trim removed 6 bases at V and 8 bases at J, leaving 11 bases unmatched. CDR1 is MNHEY and CDR2 is SVGAGI in the germline V gene. In nucleotides, the CDR3 is TGTGCCAGCAGCTATACAGGGGGTGGGGAAGAAAAACTGTTTTTT. Protein sequence: CASSYTGGGEEKLFF.

The chain joins TRBV7-2 to TRBJ2-7, with TRBD2 as a possible D gene (6 bases). Germline values: CDR1 SGHTA, CDR2 FQGNSA. The CDR3 runs to 13 residues. V was shortened by 1 base and J by 5 bases, with 9 bases between the two germline ends. Here the CDR3 reads CASSLGGANEQYF. The CDR3 nucleotides read TGTGCCAGCAGCTTAGGCGGGGCAAACGAGCAGTACTTC.

This clone turned up a few times. The V gene is TRBV19, the J gene TRBJ1-6, with D possibly TRBD1 on 5 matching bases. CDR3 length equals 14 residues. Germline V gene lookup returns CDR1 LNHDA and CDR2 SQIVND (reference sequence). V lost 7 bases to trimming and J lost 4 bases, with 11 bases between them. The CDR3 coding sequence is TGTGCCAGTAAATGGGGCAGTTATAATTCACCCCTCCACTTT. Translation: CASKWGSYNSPLHF.

This chain joins TRBV19 and TRBJ1-1, with D unclear. The germline V gene has CDR1 LNHDA and CDR2 SQIVND (reference sequence). Trimming took 7 bases from V and 1 from J, leaving 10 bases between them. This CDR3 region has 13 residues. The CDR3 protein is CASNNRGNTEAFF. Written as DNA, the CDR3 is TGTGCCAGTAACAATCGCGGGAACACTGAAGCTTTCTTT.

The chain employs TRBV4-2 and TRBJ2-5; D perhaps matches TRBD1 (5 bases). The V and J ends lost 4 bases and 1 base respectively, with 13 bases between them. Germline CDR1 and CDR2: LGHNA and YNFKEQ. The CDR3 loop spans 15 amino acids. The CDR3 region is CASSRHPDTQETQYF. In DNA form, the CDR3 reads TGTGCCAGCAGCCGACATCCGGACACCCAAGAGACCCAGTACTTC.

The chain uses TRBV30 and TRBJ2-7, with D uncertain. Trimming stripped 0 bases from V and 7 bases from J, with 13 bases between. CDR1 and CDR2 from the germline V gene are GTSNPN and SVGIG (reference sequence). The CDR3 is 13 amino acids. The CDR3 spells CAWSVWMGREQYF. DNA for the CDR3: TGTGCCTGGAGTGTATGGATGGGCCGGGAGCAGTACTTC.

The J gene is TRBJ1-6, the V gene TRBV6-5, with TRBD1 as a possible D gene (5 bases). Trimming left V 5 bases short and J 4 bases short, with 12 bases between. CDR1 is MNHEY and CDR2 is SVGAGI in the germline V gene. This CDR3 spans 15 amino acids. The CDR3 DNA sequence: TGTGCCAGCAGTCAGCGGACAAGATATAATTCACCCCTCCACTTT. It is translated as CASSQRTRYNSPLHF.

The gene calls are TRBV5-1 and TRBJ1-1; D call uncertain. Germline lookup yields CDR1 SGHRS and CDR2 YFSETQ. Deletions cut 0 bases from V and 5 bases from J, with 14 bases between. This CDR3 region has 15 residues. The CDR3 region has the DNA TGCGCCAGCAGCTTGGGCGACATACCGGGGACTGAAGCTTTCTTT. This codes for CASSLGDIPGTEAFF.

CDR3 protein: CASSQGLVTEGTGELFF. DNA of the CDR3: TGTGCCAGCAGCCAAGGGTTGGTGACCGAGGGGACCGGGGAGCTGTTTTTT. This rearrangement joins TRBV4-2 to TRBJ2-2; either TRBD1 or TRBD2 may supply D (5 bases each). CDR3 size: 17 residues. Trimming took off 1 base at V and 5 bases at J, with 17 bases between the two ends. Germline CDR1 and CDR2: LGHNA and YNFKEQ.